The clone carrying this TCR beta chain showed up many times. Its antigen is currently unknown. The data were taken from a study of response to subunit inactivated influenza vaccine. Study results and caveats: Seasonal influenza vaccination, on each occasion, was suggested by the authors to recruit few new T cells.

TCRdb called the RT-PCR reads again in MiXCR, with one record for every CDR3 protein. The repertoire has some 500,000 distinct CDR3 sequences, approximately 16% of them found once; the top ten carry 3%. V shed 6 bases and J shed 3 bases, with 18 bases lying between them. CDR1 is SGHTA, CDR2 FQGNSA, per germline. The CDR3 is made up of 15 amino acids. The receptor comes from a man aged 50 to 75 who received an inactivated influenza vaccine. The specimen was CD4+ T cells sorted from PBMCs, collected 23 to 25 months after vaccination. The V gene is TRBV7-2, the J gene TRBJ2-7; D perhaps matches TRBD2 (6 bases). CDR3 sequence (DNA): TGTGCCAGCAGTGTACAAGGGGCGGGGCACTACGAGCAGTACTTC. Translation gives CASSVQGAGHYEQYF.